Listed here are 20 T cell receptor beta chains from one sample, sequenced in a study of shared clonotypes between healthy human individuals. Assay used: immunoSEQ multiplex PCR; TCRdb lists only in-frame clones, some missing. The data hold millions of clones, with just under 95% observed a single time. CD45RO-negative CD8 cells positively selected for CCR7 made up the naive population, which excluded terminally differentiated effector memory CD45RA+ cells. The source material was naive CD8+ T cells sorted from blood. These receptors were obtained from a man between 18 and 29 years old in good health.

Regarding this clone: An end of the junction differs from the germline gene, which may be a read error. This sequence joins TRBV7-9 and TRBJ2-1; D might be TRBD2 (5 bases). CDR3 length: 15 residues. Germline V gives CDR1 SEHNR, CDR2 FQNEAQ (reference sequence). The CDR3 DNA reads as TGTGCCAGCACCTTAGGCGGGCTCTCCTACAATGAGCAGTTCTTC. This sequence encodes CASTLGGLSYNEQFF.

As for this clone: Additional DNA sequences in this sample encode the identical CDR3. The gene calls are TRBV2 and TRBJ2-7; 7 positions match TRBD2. The CDR3 sequence is 13 residues long. CDR1 SNHLY and CDR2 FYNNEI come from the germline V gene. Losses at the gene ends were 4 bases for V and 2 bases for J; bases not matched to a gene: 2. CDR3 region: CASSGSGTYEQYF. The CDR3 DNA sequence: TGTGCCAGCAGTGGGAGCGGGACCTACGAGCAGTACTTC.

The chain has TRBV27 and TRBJ1-2, with D possibly being TRBD1 (5 bases). Germline V gives CDR1 MNHEY, CDR2 SMNVEV (reference sequence). With 2 bases removed from V and 2 bases from J, the gap between germline ends came to 9 bases. The CDR3 extends over 14 amino acids. The CDR3 region has the DNA TGTGCCAGCAGTTTACGGGGGTACAACTATGGCTACACCTTC. Translated: CASSLRGYNYGYTF.

The CDR3: CASSNQEGGYGYTF. Written as DNA, the CDR3 is TGTGCCAGCAGTAATCAAGAGGGAGGCTATGGCTACACCTTC. The chain couples TRBV5-6 to TRBJ1-2; D not resolved. This CDR3 has 14 residues. The ends were cut back, 5 bases at V and 4 bases at J, with 15 bases in the middle. From germline, CDR1 is SGHDT and CDR2 YYEEEE.

V and J are TRBV30 and TRBJ2-1; TRBD2 agrees at 7 bases. Germline CDR1 GTSNPN, CDR2 SVGIG (reference sequence). J was trimmed by 2 bases and V by 4 bases; bases with no gene match: 2. CDR3 length: 13 amino acids. CDR3 nucleotide sequence: TGTGCCTGGAAGGGGACTACCTACAATGAGCAGTTCTTC. This gives the protein CAWKGTTYNEQFF.

This rearrangement joins TRBV10-3 to TRBJ2-1, with 7 bases that match TRBD1. The CDR3 length is 17 residues. V lost 3 bases, J lost 4 bases, and 12 bases stayed unmatched. Germline V gives CDR1 ENHRY, CDR2 SYGVKD. Written as DNA, the CDR3 is TGTGCCATCAGTGAAAGGTCAAGGGACAGTTTTTACAATGAGCAGTTCTTC. Residues: CAISERSRDSFYNEQFF.

This sequence joins TRBV13 and TRBJ2-3; D might be TRBD2 (7 bases). The CDR3 runs to 14 residues. V was clipped by 5 bases and J by 6 bases, with 15 bases between them. CDR1 is PRHDT and CDR2 is FYEKMQ in the germline V gene (reference sequence). CDR3 DNA sequence: TGTGCCAGCAGCCCCGAAGGGGGGGCGGATACGCAGTATTTT. Protein: CASSPEGGADTQYF.

This clone was counted a single time. This chain connects TRBV4-1 to TRBJ2-7; possibly TRBD1 for D (6 bases). Trimming removed 4 bases at V and 0 bases at J, with 16 bases between. The CDR3 consists of 16 residues. The germline V gene has CDR1 MGHRA and CDR2 YSYEKL. CDR3 residues: CASSLEATGASYEQYF. The CDR3 DNA follows: TGCGCCAGCAGCCTAGAGGCGACAGGAGCCTCCTACGAGCAGTACTTC.

The chain uses TRBV27 and TRBJ1-3; possibly TRBD1 for D (5 bases). The CDR3 length is 18 residues. With 1 base removed from V and 0 bases from J, the gap between germline ends came to 16 bases. From germline, CDR1 is MNHEY and CDR2 SMNVEV (reference sequence). As DNA, the CDR3 is TGTGCCAGCAGTTTATATGGAGGGGAAAGGAGCTCTGGAAACACCATATATTTT. Its translation: CASSLYGGERSSGNTIYF.

The V call is TRBV27, the J call TRBJ2-7; TRBD1 matches 8 bases. V lost 4 bases, J lost 2 bases, and 1 base stayed unmatched. The CDR3 is 13 amino acids. Germline V CDR1 and CDR2: MNHEY, SMNVEV (reference sequence). CDR3 residues: CASSSTGAYEQYF. The CDR3 nucleotides are TGTGCCAGCAGTTCGACAGGGGCCTACGAGCAGTACTTC.

The rearrangement uses TRBV13 and TRBJ1-6, with unresolved D. Germline V gives CDR1 PRHDT, CDR2 FYEKMQ (reference sequence). Trimming took 2 bases from V and 6 from J, leaving 2 bases between them. The CDR3 totals 12 residues. The CDR3 spells CASSLLNSPLHF. CDR3 coding DNA: TGTGCCAGCAGCTTACTTAATTCACCCCTCCACTTT. Drawing the rest from reference TRBV13 and TRBJ1-6, the complete variable domain is AAGVIQSPRHLIKEKRETATLKCYPIPRHDTVYWYQQGPGQDPQFLISFYEKMQSDKGSIPDRFSAQQFSDYHSELNMSSLELGDSALYFCASSLLNSPLHFGNGTRLTVT.

This clone was observed once. The CDR3 region is CASNGPRDRGIEQYF. The DNA for the CDR3 is TGTGCCAGCAATGGCCCTCGGGACAGGGGGATAGAGCAGTACTTC. The chain has TRBV28 and TRBJ2-7; TRBD1 matches 11 bases. The CDR3 is 15 amino acids. Germline V CDR1 and CDR2: MDHEN, SYDVKM. J gave up 7 bases and V 7 bases, and 12 bases lay outside the gene matches.

This rearrangement joins TRBV7-8 to TRBJ1-1; possible D gene TRBD1, 5 bases. There are 17 residues in the CDR3. Germline CDR1 and CDR2: SGHVS and FQNEAQ. Trimming left V 4 bases short and J 2 bases short, with 20 bases between. CDR3 nucleotides: TGTGCCAGCAGCTCCTACCGGGACCCCGGCTCCAACACTGAAGCTTTCTTT. This encodes CASSSYRDPGSNTEAFF.

The chain joins TRBV6-5 to TRBJ1-1; D is uncertain. Trimming pared 1 base from V and 4 bases from J, leaving 16 bases between. Germline CDR1 and CDR2: MNHEY and SVGAGI. The CDR3 is made up of 16 amino acids. The CDR3 coding sequence is TGTGCCAGCAGTTACTATAGCGAGGGTGTCGGCACTGAAGCTTTCTTT. As protein: CASSYYSEGVGTEAFF.

The J gene is TRBJ2-5, the V gene TRBV9, with D perhaps being TRBD1 or TRBD2 (5 bases each). Germline V CDR1 and CDR2: SGDLS, YYNGEE. The CDR3 consists of 14 residues. V was shortened by 3 bases and J by 2 bases, with 11 bases between the two germline ends. CDR3 in DNA: TGTGCCAGCAGCGCGGATGGGGGTCAAGAGACCCAGTACTTC. This gives the protein CASSADGGQETQYF.

A few counts support this clone. In the same sample, other DNA sequences code for this CDR3. The chain carries TRBV7-2 and TRBJ2-7; the D is unclear. V was shortened by 2 bases and J by 2 bases, with 4 bases between the two germline ends. The CDR3 is made up of 12 amino acids. CDR1 and CDR2 (germline): SGHTA, FQGNSA. The CDR3, as DNA: TGTGCCAGCAGCTTACCTCCCTACGAGCAGTACTTC. Translation: CASSLPPYEQYF.

The J gene is TRBJ1-5, the V gene TRBV30; TRBD1 matches 7 bases. The CDR3 sequence is 16 residues long. The germline gives CDR1 GTSNPN, CDR2 SVGIG (reference sequence). The J segment lost 7 bases and the V segment lost 3 bases, leaving 15 bases of the junction unmatched. CDR3 nucleotide sequence: TGTGCCTGGAGCCCCACGGGGCAGGGGGTATGGCAGCCCCAGCATTTT. It yields the protein CAWSPTGQGVWQPQHF.

The rearrangement uses TRBV6-1 and TRBJ2-5; D is possibly TRBD2 (6 bases). CDR3 length: 18 amino acids. Trimming stripped 2 bases from V and 5 bases from J, with 24 bases between. Germline V gene lookup returns CDR1 MNHNS and CDR2 SASEGT. CDR3 sequence reads: CASSESGLSHPGRETQYF. DNA for the CDR3: TGTGCCAGCAGTGAATCGGGACTCTCCCATCCGGGCCGGGAGACCCAGTACTTC.

The chain couples TRBV7-4 to TRBJ2-5; D gene ambiguous. The CDR3 has 13 amino acids. Germline loops: CDR1 SGHVT, CDR2 SQSDAQ. Trimming left V 5 bases short and J 3 bases short, with 10 bases between. CDR3 sequence: CASSPESEETQYF. The CDR3 DNA is TGTGCCAGCAGCCCTGAGAGCGAAGAGACCCAGTACTTC.

The chain uses TRBV5-4 and TRBJ2-5; D may be TRBD1 (6 bases). Germline V CDR1 and CDR2: SGHNT, YYREEE (reference sequence). The CDR3 has 15 residues. V lost 4 bases and J 1 base, leaving 14 bases between the germline ends. The CDR3: CASSPPTGIQETQYF. DNA of the CDR3: TGTGCCAGCAGCCCCCCCACAGGGATCCAAGAGACCCAGTACTTC.